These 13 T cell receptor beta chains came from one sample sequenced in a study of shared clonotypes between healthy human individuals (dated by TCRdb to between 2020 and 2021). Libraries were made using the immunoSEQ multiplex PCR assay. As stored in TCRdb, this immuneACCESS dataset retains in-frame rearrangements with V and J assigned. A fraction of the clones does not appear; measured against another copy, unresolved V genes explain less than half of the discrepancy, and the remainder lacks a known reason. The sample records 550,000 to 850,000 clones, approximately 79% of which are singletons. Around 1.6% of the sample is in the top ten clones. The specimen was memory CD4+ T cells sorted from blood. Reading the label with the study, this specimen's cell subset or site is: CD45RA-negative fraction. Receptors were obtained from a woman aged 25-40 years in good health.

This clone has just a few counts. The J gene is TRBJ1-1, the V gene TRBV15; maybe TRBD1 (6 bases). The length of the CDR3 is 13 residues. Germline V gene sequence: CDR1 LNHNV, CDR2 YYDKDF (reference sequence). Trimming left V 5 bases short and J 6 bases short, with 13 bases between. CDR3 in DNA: TGTGCCACCAGCGGACTGACAGGTTCTGAAGCTTTCTTT. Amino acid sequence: CATSGLTGSEAFF.

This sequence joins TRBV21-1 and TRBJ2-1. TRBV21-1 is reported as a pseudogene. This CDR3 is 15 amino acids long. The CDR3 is CASSNTGLPYNEQFF. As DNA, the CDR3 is TGTGCCAGCAGCAATACGGGCCTACCCTACAATGAGCAGTTCTTC.

CDR3 DNA sequence: TGCAGCGTTGAAGGGACTAGCGGGAAGTACGAGCAGTACTTC. Protein sequence: CSVEGTSGKYEQYF. V gene TRBV29-1 combines with J gene TRBJ2-7, with 12 bases fitting TRBD2. Germline CDR1 reads SQVTM; CDR2 reads ANQGSEA. The ends lost 1 base at V and 4 bases at J; junction bases unmatched: 2. This CDR3 has 14 amino acids.

The CDR3 sequence: CASGEMDGNTEAFF. The CDR3 DNA is TGTGCCAGCGGAGAAATGGACGGTAACACTGAAGCTTTCTTT. The chain recombines TRBV6-6 with TRBJ1-1; the D is unclear. Per the germline V gene, CDR1 is MNHNY and CDR2 is SVGAGI (reference sequence). This CDR3 has 14 amino acids. V was clipped by 8 bases and J by 2 bases, with 15 bases between them.

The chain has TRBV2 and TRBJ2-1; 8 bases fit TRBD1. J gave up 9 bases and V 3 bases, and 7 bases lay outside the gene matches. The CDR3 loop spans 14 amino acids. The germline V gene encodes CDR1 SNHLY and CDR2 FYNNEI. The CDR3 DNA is TGTGCCAGCAGTGATCCGGACAGGGCGTCTGAGCAGTTCTTC. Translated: CASSDPDRASEQFF.

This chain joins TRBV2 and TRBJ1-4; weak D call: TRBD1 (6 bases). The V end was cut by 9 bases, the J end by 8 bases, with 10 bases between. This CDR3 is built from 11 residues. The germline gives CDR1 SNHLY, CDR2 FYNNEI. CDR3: CARSQGEKLFF. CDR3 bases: TGTGCCAGAAGCCAGGGGGAAAAACTGTTTTTT.

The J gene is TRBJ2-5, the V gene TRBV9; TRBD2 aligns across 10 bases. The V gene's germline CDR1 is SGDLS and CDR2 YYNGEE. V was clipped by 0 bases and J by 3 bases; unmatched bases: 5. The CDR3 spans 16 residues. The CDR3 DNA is TGTGCCAGCAGCGTAGCTCCTAGCGGGGGAAAAGAGACCCAGTACTTC. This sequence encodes CASSVAPSGGKETQYF.

The DNA for the CDR3 is TGCGCCAGCAACGAACATGCGGGGGGTGAGCAGTACTTC. Translation gives CASNEHAGGEQYF. The chain links TRBV5-1 to TRBJ2-7, with TRBD2 matching 8 bases. This CDR3 region has 13 residues. From germline, CDR1 is SGHRS and CDR2 YFSETQ. The junction had 9 bases not matched to a gene; V was cut back by 6 bases and J by 7 bases.

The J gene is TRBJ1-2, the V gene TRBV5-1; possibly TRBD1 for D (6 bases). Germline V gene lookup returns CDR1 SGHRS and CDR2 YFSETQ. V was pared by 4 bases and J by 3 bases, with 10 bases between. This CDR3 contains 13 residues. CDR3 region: CASSLQGYYGYTF. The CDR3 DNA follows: TGCGCCAGCAGCCTACAGGGTTACTATGGCTACACCTTC.

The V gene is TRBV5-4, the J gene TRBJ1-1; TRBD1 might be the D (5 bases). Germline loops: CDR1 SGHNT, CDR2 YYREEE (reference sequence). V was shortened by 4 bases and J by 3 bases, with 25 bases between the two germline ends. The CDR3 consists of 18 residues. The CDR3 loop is CASSETFRAHRKYTEAFF. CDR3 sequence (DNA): TGTGCCAGCAGCGAGACCTTTAGGGCCCACAGGAAGTACACTGAAGCTTTCTTT.

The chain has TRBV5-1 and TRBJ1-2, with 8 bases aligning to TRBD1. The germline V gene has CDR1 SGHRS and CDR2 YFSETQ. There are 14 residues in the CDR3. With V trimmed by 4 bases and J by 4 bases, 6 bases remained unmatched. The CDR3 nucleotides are TGCGCCAGCAGCACGACAGGGGACGCCTATGGCTACACCTTC. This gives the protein CASSTTGDAYGYTF.

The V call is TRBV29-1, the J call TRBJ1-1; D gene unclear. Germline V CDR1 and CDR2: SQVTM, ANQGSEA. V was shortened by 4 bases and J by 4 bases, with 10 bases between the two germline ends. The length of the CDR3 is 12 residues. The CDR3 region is CSVVPWGTEAFF. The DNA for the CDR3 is TGCAGCGTTGTTCCGTGGGGCACTGAAGCTTTCTTT.

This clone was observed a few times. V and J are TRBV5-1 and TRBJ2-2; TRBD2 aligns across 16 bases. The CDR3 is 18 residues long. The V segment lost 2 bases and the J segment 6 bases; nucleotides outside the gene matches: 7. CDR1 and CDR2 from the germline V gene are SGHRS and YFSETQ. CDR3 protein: CASSFPGLAGGTAGELFF. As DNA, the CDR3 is TGCGCCAGCAGCTTTCCGGGACTAGCGGGAGGGACGGCCGGGGAGCTGTTTTTT.